This T cell receptor beta chain was documented in a study of blood T cell repertoires in COVID-19. Turning to the study itself: Samples taken during acute and convalescent COVID-19 were collected in the United States, Italy and Spain. In each case, the material was cDNA or gDNA derived from T cells, B-cell-depleted T cells, or PBMCs.

In the source study's methods: Reference gene primers were amplified, and this amplification served to estimate nucleated cell counts. Here immunoSEQ multiplex PCR was the method, and the copy in TCRdb shows in-frame clones only, minus some. D and trimming were read from the DNA, whereas the V and J calls and clone size are those reported in that table. The sample has approximately 50,000 clones, 80% to 90% seen once; the top ten hold about 3%. The CDR3 consists of 11 residues. Germline-derived CDR1 and CDR2 are SQVTM and ANQGSEA. V lost 6 bases, J lost 5 bases, and 11 bases lay in between. The receptor's source is a human donor in a cohort sampled during active COVID-19. Sequences were obtained from peripheral blood. V usage is TRBV29-1 and J usage is TRBJ2-7; D gene uncertain. CDR3 sequence reads: CSVVYTDEQYF. CDR3 nucleotides: TGCAGCGTCGTTTATACGGACGAGCAGTACTTC.